What follows are 12 T cell receptor beta chains derived from one specimen sequenced in a study of cytomegalovirus exposure and HLA in healthy donors. Some clones are missing from TCRdb's copy, which holds only in-frame ones; the method was immunoSEQ multiplex PCR. This sample yields 180,000 or so clones, of which roughly 86% are seen a single time; about 7.2% belongs to the top ten. The sample was PBMCs. All receptors derive from a man aged 30-40 years in good health and CMV-seropositive.

J is TRBJ2-2 and V is TRBV7-2; 7 nucleotides line up with TRBD1. Germline V CDR1 and CDR2: SGHTA, FQGNSA. With V trimmed by 7 bases and J by 6 bases, 14 bases remained unmatched. The CDR3 contains 16 residues. The CDR3 bases are TGTGCCAGCACCCAAAGACGACAGGGAAACGCCGGGGAGCTGTTTTTT. Translating it yields CASTQRRQGNAGELFF.

In its sample, this clone was seen once. The chain recombines TRBV30 with TRBJ1-1, with unresolved D. Trimming shortened V by 0 bases and J by 7 bases, and 12 bases separated the two germline ends. CDR1 GTSNPN and CDR2 SVGIG come from the germline V gene (reference sequence). The CDR3 consists of 13 residues. For the CDR3, the DNA is TGTGCCTGGAGTGTATTCCGTTCCGATGAAGCTTTCTTT. Amino acids: CAWSVFRSDEAFF.

V is TRBV6-1 and J is TRBJ1-5, with 8 bases that match TRBD1. V was clipped by 5 bases and J by 5 bases; unmatched bases: 5. CDR1 and CDR2 from the germline V gene are MNHNS and SASEGT. The length of the CDR3 is 14 residues. The CDR3 DNA reads TGTGCCAGCAGTTCCGGGACAGGCTATCAGCCCCAGCATTTT. Encoded protein: CASSSGTGYQPQHF.

The chain recombines TRBV6-6 with TRBJ1-1; D gene ambiguous. Germline V gene lookup returns CDR1 MNHNY and CDR2 SVGAGI (reference sequence). Trimming stripped 8 bases from V and 6 bases from J, with 19 bases between. The CDR3 is 14 amino acids. CDR3: CASGRRKSTPEAFF. In nucleotides, the CDR3 is TGTGCCAGCGGACGTCGCAAAAGTACTCCTGAAGCTTTCTTT.

V usage is TRBV12-5 and J usage is TRBJ1-2; no reliable D call. V dropped 2 bases and J dropped 8 bases, with 15 bases sitting between them. The CDR3 loop spans 14 amino acids. The germline V gene encodes CDR1 LGHNT and CDR2 FRNRAP. The DNA of the CDR3 is TGTGCTAGTGGTTTGTCGGAGCAGCCCTGGGGCTACACCTTC. As protein: CASGLSEQPWGYTF. The complete variable domain, with remaining parts taken from reference TRBV12-5 and TRBJ1-2, reads DARVTQTPRHKVTEMGQEVTMRCQPILGHNTVFWYRQTMMQGLELLAYFRNRAPLDDSGMPKDRFSAEMPDATLATLKIQPSEPRDSAVYFCASGLSEQPWGYTFGSGTRLTVV.

The genes are TRBV28 and TRBJ1-1, with a possible D match to TRBD1 (5 bases). Germline V CDR1 and CDR2: MDHEN, SYDVKM. This CDR3 spans 16 amino acids. V shed 6 bases and J shed 2 bases, with 19 bases lying between them. This chain's CDR3 is CASRIYGGNKNTEAFF. Written as DNA, the CDR3 is TGTGCCAGCAGGATCTACGGGGGGAACAAAAACACTGAAGCTTTCTTT.

In regard to this clone: Additional DNA sequences in this sample encode the identical CDR3. The chain carries TRBV5-1 and TRBJ1-5, with 9 bases matching TRBD1. CDR1 and CDR2 (germline): SGHRS, YFSETQ. V gave up 1 base and J gave up 5 bases; unmatched junction bases: 1. The CDR3 loop spans 14 amino acids. CDR3 bases: TGCGCCAGCAGCTTGACAGGGGGCGATCAGCCCCAGCATTTT. Translating gives CASSLTGGDQPQHF.

The V and J genes are TRBV10-1 and TRBJ1-5, with TRBD1 matching 11 bases. V was pared by 6 bases and J by 0 bases, with 13 bases of the junction left unmatched. The CDR3 runs 19 residues. The germline gives CDR1 WNHNN, CDR2 SYGVQD (reference sequence). CDR3 sequence: CASRERGQGAGDSNQPQHF. In DNA form, the CDR3 reads TGCGCCAGCAGAGAAAGAGGACAGGGGGCGGGGGATAGCAATCAGCCCCAGCATTTT.

This chain links TRBV6-6 with TRBJ2-1; 10 positions match TRBD2. The CDR3 is 14 amino acids. The V segment lost 5 bases and the J segment 9 bases; nucleotides outside the gene matches: 7. Germline loops: CDR1 MNHNY, CDR2 SVGAGI (reference sequence). This chain's CDR3 is CASSLAGDESEQFF. The CDR3 nucleotides are TGTGCCAGCAGTCTAGCGGGAGATGAGTCTGAGCAGTTCTTC.

This clone was observed a few times. This chain links TRBV28 with TRBJ2-1, with 8 bases identical to TRBD2. This CDR3 region has 11 residues. Germline CDR1 MDHEN, CDR2 SYDVKM. V lost 5 bases, J lost 12 bases, and 3 bases stayed unmatched. This CDR3 reads CASSHAGGQFF. The CDR3 nucleotides are TGTGCCAGCAGTCACGCGGGGGGGCAGTTCTTC.

This chain links TRBV9 with TRBJ2-7, with D possibly being TRBD2 (5 bases). The germline V gene has CDR1 SGDLS and CDR2 YYNGEE. Trimming removed 2 bases at V and 3 bases at J, with 15 bases between. The CDR3 consists of 15 residues. This CDR3 is CASSVNSDSLYEQYF. The CDR3, as DNA: TGTGCCAGCAGCGTCAACTCGGACTCCCTCTACGAGCAGTACTTC.

This chain connects TRBV13 to TRBJ2-2, with a weak D call TRBD2 (6 bases). This CDR3 contains 16 residues. The germline gives CDR1 PRHDT, CDR2 FYEKMQ (reference sequence). V lost 2 bases, J lost 5 bases, and 15 bases lay in between. CDR3 in amino acids: CASSLPPGLPTGELFF. CDR3 bases: TGTGCCAGCAGCTTACCCCCGGGACTCCCTACCGGGGAGCTGTTTTTT.